This T cell receptor beta chain was found in a study of shared clonotypes between healthy human individuals. Study background: Researchers assigned three CD4 naive, three CD4 memory, two CD8 naive and one CD8 memory plate to each donor.

Study-wide findings and caveats: A handful of donors shared around 5% of their naive CD4 clonotypes.

J gave up 2 bases and V 5 bases, and 5 bases lay outside the gene matches. Germline V gene data show CDR1 as SGHTA and CDR2 as FQGNSA. The CDR3 contains 14 residues. Every one of the donors was a Caucasian adult that lived in Nashville, Tennessee. To note about this clone: What it binds is unknown. This sample also contains other DNA sequences that code for the same CDR3.

Several immunoSEQ plates held equal portions of the genomic DNA taken from each subset. The data were produced by immunoSEQ multiplex PCR, yet TCRdb's version contains in-frame clones alone and is incomplete. The table has 2 million to 2.5 million clones, 80% to 95% seen once. V usage is TRBV7-2 and J usage is TRBJ1-1; 7 bases fit TRBD1. The receptor's source is a man in his late teens or twenties in good health. Some clones in this sample may be carry-over from other donors' samples. The material sequenced was naive CD4+ T cells from PBMCs. Subset here: CD45RA+ positively selected. In nucleotides, the CDR3 is TGTGCCAGCAGCCCTGGGACAGCAAACACTGAAGCTTTCTTT. Its protein is CASSPGTANTEAFF.